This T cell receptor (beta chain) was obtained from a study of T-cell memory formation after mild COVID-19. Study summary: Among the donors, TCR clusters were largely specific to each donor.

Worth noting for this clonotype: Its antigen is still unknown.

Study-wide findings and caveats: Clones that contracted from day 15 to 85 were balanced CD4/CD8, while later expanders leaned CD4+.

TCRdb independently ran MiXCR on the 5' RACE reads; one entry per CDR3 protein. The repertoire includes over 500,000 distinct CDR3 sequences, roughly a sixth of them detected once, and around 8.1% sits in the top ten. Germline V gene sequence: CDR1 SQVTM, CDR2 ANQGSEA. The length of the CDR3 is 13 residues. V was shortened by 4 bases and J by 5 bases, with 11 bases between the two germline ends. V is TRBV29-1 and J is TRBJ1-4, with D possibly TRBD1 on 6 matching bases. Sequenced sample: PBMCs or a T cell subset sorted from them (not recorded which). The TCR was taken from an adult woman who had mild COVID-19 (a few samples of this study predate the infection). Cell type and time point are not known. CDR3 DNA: TGCAGCGTTGCTCGGGGGCGGAATGAAAAACTGTTTTTT. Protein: CSVARGRNEKLFF.